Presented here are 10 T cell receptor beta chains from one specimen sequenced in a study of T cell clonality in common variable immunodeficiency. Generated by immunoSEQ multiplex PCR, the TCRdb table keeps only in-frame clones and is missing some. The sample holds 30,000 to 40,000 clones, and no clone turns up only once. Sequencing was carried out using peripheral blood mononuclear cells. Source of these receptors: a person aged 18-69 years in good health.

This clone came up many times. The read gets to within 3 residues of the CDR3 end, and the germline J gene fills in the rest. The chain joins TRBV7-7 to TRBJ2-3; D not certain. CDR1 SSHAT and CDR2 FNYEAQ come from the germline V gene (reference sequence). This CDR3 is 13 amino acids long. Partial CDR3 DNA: TGTGCCAGCAGTGCAGTTCACCAAGAGACG. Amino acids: CASSAVHQET. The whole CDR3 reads CASSAVHQETQYF.

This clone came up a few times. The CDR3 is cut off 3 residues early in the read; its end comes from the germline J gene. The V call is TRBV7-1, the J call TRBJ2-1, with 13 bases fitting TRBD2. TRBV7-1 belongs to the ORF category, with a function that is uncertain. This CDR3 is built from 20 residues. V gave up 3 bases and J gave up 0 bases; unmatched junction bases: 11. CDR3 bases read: TGTGCCAGCAGCTCTCAATGGGGGACTAGCGGGACCCGCTCCTACAATGAG. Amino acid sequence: CASSSQWGTSGTRSYNE. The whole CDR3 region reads CASSSQWGTSGTRSYNEQFF.

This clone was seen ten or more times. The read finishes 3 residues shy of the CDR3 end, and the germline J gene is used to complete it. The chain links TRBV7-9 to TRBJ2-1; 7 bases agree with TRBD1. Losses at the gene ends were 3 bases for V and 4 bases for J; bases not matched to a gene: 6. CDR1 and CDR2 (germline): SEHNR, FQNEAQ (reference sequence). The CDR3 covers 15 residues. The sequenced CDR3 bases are TGTGCCAGCAGCTTTCGACAGGGAGATTACAATGAG. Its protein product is CASSFRQGDYNE. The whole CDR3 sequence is CASSFRQGDYNEQFF.

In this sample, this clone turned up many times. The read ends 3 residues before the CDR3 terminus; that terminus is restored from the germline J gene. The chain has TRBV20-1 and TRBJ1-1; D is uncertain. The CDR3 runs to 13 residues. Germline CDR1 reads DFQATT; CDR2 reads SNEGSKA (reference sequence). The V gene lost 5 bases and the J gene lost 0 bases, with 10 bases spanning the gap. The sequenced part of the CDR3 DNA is TGCAGTGCTTTCCTAAGTTTGAACACTGAA. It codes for CSAFLSLNTE. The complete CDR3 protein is CSAFLSLNTEAFF.

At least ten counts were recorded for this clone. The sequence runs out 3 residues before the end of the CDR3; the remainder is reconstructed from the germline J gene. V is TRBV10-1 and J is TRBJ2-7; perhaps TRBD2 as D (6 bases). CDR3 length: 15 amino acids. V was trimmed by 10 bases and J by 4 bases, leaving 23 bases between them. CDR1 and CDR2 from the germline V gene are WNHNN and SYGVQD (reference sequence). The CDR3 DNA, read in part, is TGCGCCACCCCGATACCCAGGGTAGCGGAATACGAG. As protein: CATPIPRVAEYE. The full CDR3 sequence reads CATPIPRVAEYEQYF.

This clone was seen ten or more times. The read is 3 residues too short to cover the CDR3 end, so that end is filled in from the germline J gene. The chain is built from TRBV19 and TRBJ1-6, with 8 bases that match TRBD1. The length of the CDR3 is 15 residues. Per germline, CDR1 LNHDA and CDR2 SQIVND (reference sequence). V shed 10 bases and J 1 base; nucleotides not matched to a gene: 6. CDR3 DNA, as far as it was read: TGTGCCACCTCGGACAGGGCGTCCTATAATTCACCC. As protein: CATSDRASYNSP. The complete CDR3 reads CATSDRASYNSPLHF.

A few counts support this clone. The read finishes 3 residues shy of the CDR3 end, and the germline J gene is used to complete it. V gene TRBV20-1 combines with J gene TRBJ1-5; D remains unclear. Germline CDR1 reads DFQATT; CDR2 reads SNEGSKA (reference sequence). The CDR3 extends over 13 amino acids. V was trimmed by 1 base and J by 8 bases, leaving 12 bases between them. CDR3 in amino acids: CSARVVPTEPQHF. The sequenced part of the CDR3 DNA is TGCAGTGCTAGAGTGGTTCCAACGGAGCCC.

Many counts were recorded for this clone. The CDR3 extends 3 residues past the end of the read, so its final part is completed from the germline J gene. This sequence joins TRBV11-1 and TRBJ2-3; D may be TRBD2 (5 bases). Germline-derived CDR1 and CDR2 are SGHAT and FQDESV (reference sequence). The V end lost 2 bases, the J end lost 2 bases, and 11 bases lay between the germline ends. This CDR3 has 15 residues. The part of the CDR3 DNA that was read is TGTGCCAGCAGCTTACTCGCGGGCCCCACAGATACG. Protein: CASSLLAGPTDT. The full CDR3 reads CASSLLAGPTDTQYF.

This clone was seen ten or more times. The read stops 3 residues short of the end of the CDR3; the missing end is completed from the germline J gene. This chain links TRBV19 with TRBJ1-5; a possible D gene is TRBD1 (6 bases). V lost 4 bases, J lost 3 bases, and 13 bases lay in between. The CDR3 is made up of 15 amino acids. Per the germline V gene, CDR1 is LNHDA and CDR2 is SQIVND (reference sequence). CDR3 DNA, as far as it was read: TGTGCCAGTAGTAAAGGCGGACAGCTCAATCAGCCC. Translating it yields CASSKGGQLNQP. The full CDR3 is CASSKGGQLNQPQHF.

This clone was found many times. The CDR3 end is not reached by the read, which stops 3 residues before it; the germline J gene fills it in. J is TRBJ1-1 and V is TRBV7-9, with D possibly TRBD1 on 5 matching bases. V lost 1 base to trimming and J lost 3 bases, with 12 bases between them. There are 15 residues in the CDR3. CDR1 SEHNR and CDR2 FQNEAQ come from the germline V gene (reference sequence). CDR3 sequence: CASSLGGQSYTEAFF. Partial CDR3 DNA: TGTGCCAGCAGCTTAGGGGGCCAGAGCTACACTGAA.